The 31 T cell receptor beta chains below all came from one sample that was sequenced in a study of cytomegalovirus exposure and HLA in healthy donors. Amplification used 60 Vbeta primers and 13 Jbeta primers. Sequencing was performed with immunoSEQ multiplex PCR; in TCRdb, only in-frame clones are kept and a portion is missing. The data contain roughly 150,000 clones, just under 75% of them seen just once; the ten biggest clones take up approximately 1.6%. Sequences were obtained from PBMCs. The source of these receptors is a woman in her late teens or twenties in good health and CMV-seronegative.

This clone turned up a few times. The genes are TRBV7-2 and TRBJ1-2, with unresolved D. The CDR3 totals 13 residues. CDR1 and CDR2 from the germline V gene are SGHTA and FQGNSA. The V and J ends lost 3 bases and 8 bases respectively, with 13 bases between them. The CDR3 reads CASSFPGTDGYTF. The CDR3 bases are TGTGCCAGCAGCTTCCCAGGAACCGACGGCTACACCTTC.

The chain combines TRBV5-1 with TRBJ1-1; weak D call: TRBD1 (5 bases). V was pared by 0 bases and J by 0 bases, with 18 bases between. Per germline, CDR1 SGHRS and CDR2 YFSETQ. The CDR3 has 18 amino acids. The CDR3 DNA is TGCGCCAGCAGCTTGGGCGGTACTCGGGGGGGGGTGAACACTGAAGCTTTCTTT. It translates to CASSLGGTRGGVNTEAFF.

The chain joins TRBV6-5 to TRBJ1-3; possibly TRBD1 for D (5 bases). CDR3 length: 15 residues. Germline V CDR1 and CDR2: MNHEY, SVGAGI. Trimming took 0 bases from V and 0 from J, leaving 6 bases between them. The CDR3 loop reads CASSYSTGSGNTIYF. CDR3 in DNA: TGTGCCAGCAGTTACTCCACAGGCTCTGGAAACACCATATATTTT.

The chain combines TRBV29-1 with TRBJ1-2; D is unresolved. The germline V and J ends were trimmed by 4 bases and 8 bases, with 11 bases remaining between them. The CDR3 consists of 11 residues. CDR1 and CDR2 from the germline V gene are SQVTM and ANQGSEA. The CDR3 here is CSVVVSGGYTF. The DNA for the CDR3 is TGCAGCGTTGTAGTCTCAGGCGGCTACACCTTC.

The gene calls are TRBV4-1 and TRBJ1-2, with 7 bases fitting TRBD1. Trimming cost V 1 base and J 2 bases; bases outside gene matches: 4. CDR3 length: 15 amino acids. The V gene's germline CDR1 is MGHRA and CDR2 YSYEKL. CDR3 protein: CASSQVTGANYGYTF. Written as DNA, the CDR3 is TGCGCCAGCAGCCAAGTTACAGGGGCGAACTATGGCTACACCTTC.

This chain uses TRBV13 with TRBJ2-5; 7 nucleotides align to TRBD2. The V segment lost 3 bases and the J segment 2 bases; nucleotides outside the gene matches: 3. The CDR3 is 14 amino acids. The V gene's germline CDR1 is PRHDT and CDR2 FYEKMQ (reference sequence). CDR3 sequence (DNA): TGTGCCAGCAGCTTCAGGCGGGGGCAAGAGACCCAGTACTTC. Translation gives CASSFRRGQETQYF.

The rearrangement uses TRBV2 and TRBJ1-4; 8 bases line up with TRBD1. This CDR3 comprises 14 residues. Trimming removed 6 bases from V and 4 bases from J; junction bases left unmatched: 4. Looked up from germline, CDR1 is SNHLY and CDR2 is FYNNEI. The CDR3 here is CASRDRGVNEKLFF. In DNA, the CDR3 is TGTGCCAGCAGAGACAGGGGAGTTAATGAAAAACTGTTTTTT.

The chain uses TRBV2 and TRBJ2-2; maybe TRBD1 (6 bases). CDR3 length: 13 residues. The germline CDR1 and CDR2 sequences are SNHLY and FYNNEI. V dropped 6 bases and J dropped 4 bases, with 9 bases sitting between them. The CDR3 region has the DNA TGTGCCAGCAGCCGACAGGCCACCGGGGAGCTGTTTTTT. It encodes CASSRQATGELFF. Together with reference TRBV2 and TRBJ2-2, the CDR3 gives the full variable domain: EPEVTQTPSHQVTQMGQEVILRCVPISNHLYFYWYRQILGQKVEFLVSFYNNEISEKSEIFDDQFSVERPDGSNFTLKIRSTKLEDSAMYFCASSRQATGELFFGEGSRLTVL.

This clone was detected only a few times. As DNA, the CDR3 is TGTGCCAGCAGTGACCGGGGTATCGAGCAGTACGTC. It yields the protein CASSDRGIEQYV. The chain joins TRBV6-1 to TRBJ2-7, with D possibly matching TRBD2 (5 bases). Trimming took off 3 bases at V and 6 bases at J, with 9 bases between the two ends. The V gene's germline CDR1 is MNHNS and CDR2 SASEGT. CDR3 size: 12 residues.

The chain links TRBV4-2 to TRBJ1-2, with D possibly being TRBD1 (6 bases). Germline V lookup: CDR1 LGHNA, CDR2 YNFKEQ. V shed 0 bases and J shed 8 bases, with 13 bases lying between them. The CDR3 consists of 14 residues. CDR3 DNA sequence: TGTGCCAGCAGCCAAGATGGGGGCACGGGGGGCTACACCTTC. Translation: CASSQDGGTGGYTF.

This chain uses TRBV10-1 with TRBJ2-7, with a weak D call TRBD2 (6 bases). Germline loops: CDR1 WNHNN, CDR2 SYGVQD (reference sequence). The CDR3 runs 16 residues. Trimming cost V 2 bases and J 2 bases, with 16 bases left between them. The DNA for the CDR3 is TGCGCCAGCAGTGAGACCCGACTAGTTCCCACCTACGAGCAGTACGTC. Its protein is CASSETRLVPTYEQYV.

The gene calls are TRBV19 and TRBJ1-2; D perhaps matches TRBD1 (5 bases). Trimming removed 3 bases from V and 4 bases from J, with 9 bases in between. CDR3 length: 13 residues. Germline CDR1 is LNHDA and CDR2 is SQIVND (reference sequence). The CDR3 nucleotides are TGTGCCAGTAGTATGGGGGAGGCCTATGGCTACACCTTC. This gives the protein CASSMGEAYGYTF.

J is TRBJ1-5 and V is TRBV27, with D unresolved. Trimming cost V 5 bases and J 5 bases, with 4 bases left between them. The CDR3 covers 11 residues. The germline V gene encodes CDR1 MNHEY and CDR2 SMNVEV (reference sequence). The CDR3 nucleotides read TGTGCCAGCAGTCCCTATCAGCCCCAGCATTTT. This gives the protein CASSPYQPQHF.

This clone turned up a few times. This chain links TRBV6-4 with TRBJ2-1; D not resolved. The germline V gene encodes CDR1 MRHNA and CDR2 SNTAGT. Trimming pared 0 bases from V and 8 bases from J, leaving 5 bases between. The CDR3 has 12 residues. CDR3 bases: TGTGCCAGCAGTGACTCGAACTATGAGCAGTTCTTC. It is translated as CASSDSNYEQFF.

The genes are TRBV27 and TRBJ2-2, with unresolved D. Trimming pared 5 bases from V and 7 bases from J, leaving 5 bases between. CDR3 length: 11 amino acids. CDR1 MNHEY and CDR2 SMNVEV come from the germline V gene (reference sequence). CDR3 in DNA: TGTGCCAGCAGTATCGGCGGGGAGCTGTTTTTT. This translates into CASSIGGELFF.

The V and J genes are TRBV10-2 and TRBJ2-7, with a weak D call TRBD1 (6 bases). CDR3 length: 13 residues. V lost 6 bases to trimming and J lost 3 bases, with 12 bases between them. In germline, CDR1 is WSHSY, CDR2 SAAADI. CDR3 in amino acids: CASRGRGVYEQYF. The CDR3, as DNA: TGCGCCAGCAGGGGCAGGGGCGTCTACGAGCAGTACTTC.

The chain employs TRBV5-1 and TRBJ1-1; 7 bases fit TRBD1. The germline V gene has CDR1 SGHRS and CDR2 YFSETQ. The V and J ends lost 7 bases and 1 base, in that order; junction bases with no gene match: 10. There are 15 residues in the CDR3. The CDR3 sequence is CASSRGPAGNTEAFF. The CDR3, as DNA: TGCGCCAGCTCGAGGGGGCCTGCTGGGAACACTGAAGCTTTCTTT.

V and J are TRBV6-1 and TRBJ1-2; 8 positions agree with TRBD1. This CDR3 region has 18 residues. J was trimmed by 2 bases and V by 0 bases; bases with no gene match: 11. The V gene's germline CDR1 is MNHNS and CDR2 SASEGT. In DNA, the CDR3 is TGTGCCAGCAGTGAAGCAGTCCCCTCGACAGGGGCGAACTATGGCTACACCTTC. It translates to CASSEAVPSTGANYGYTF.

This clone was seen a few times. The chain links TRBV4-1 to TRBJ1-1; D is ambiguous. From germline, CDR1 is MGHRA and CDR2 YSYEKL. The CDR3 has 16 amino acids. V was trimmed by 0 bases and J by 0 bases, leaving 11 bases between them. The CDR3 sequence: CASSQDTEEVNTEAFF. In DNA, the CDR3 is TGCGCCAGCAGCCAAGACACCGAAGAGGTGAACACTGAAGCTTTCTTT.

The V gene is TRBV4-1, the J gene TRBJ1-5, with unresolved D. CDR3 length: 12 amino acids. V lost 4 bases and J lost 5, with 6 bases in between. The germline gives CDR1 MGHRA, CDR2 YSYEKL. The CDR3 DNA reads TGCGCCAGCAGCCGCGGAGATCAGCCCCAGCATTTT. Encoded protein: CASSRGDQPQHF.

The CDR3 sequence is CASSRSNNSPLHF. DNA for the CDR3: TGTGCCAGCTCGAGGTCCAATAATTCACCCCTCCACTTT. The J gene is TRBJ1-6, the V gene TRBV2; unclear D gene. V lost 8 bases, J lost 5 bases, and 10 bases lay in between. Germline values: CDR1 SNHLY, CDR2 FYNNEI. The CDR3 length is 13 residues.

CDR3 residues: CASSFGGSADTQYF. CDR3 DNA: TGTGCCAGCAGCTTTGGCGGTTCAGCGGATACGCAGTATTTT. The chain combines TRBV5-4 with TRBJ2-3; D gene uncertain. This CDR3 contains 14 residues. V lost 2 bases to trimming and J lost 6 bases, with 13 bases between them. The germline CDR1 and CDR2 sequences are SGHNT and YYREEE (reference sequence).

The V and J genes are TRBV10-3 and TRBJ1-4; 9 nucleotides agree with TRBD1. Germline trimming cut 4 bases from V and 7 bases from J; bases unmatched to any gene: 7. The CDR3 length is 15 residues. CDR1 and CDR2 (germline): ENHRY, SYGVKD. Written as DNA, the CDR3 is TGTGCCATCAGTGCCTCGACAGGGGGAATTGAAAAACTGTTTTTT. Translated, it gives CAISASTGGIEKLFF.

This clone has a single count. The chain combines TRBV29-1 with TRBJ2-3; 7 bases fit TRBD1. This CDR3 contains 13 residues. Losses at the gene ends were 5 bases for V and 6 bases for J; bases not matched to a gene: 8. Germline V gives CDR1 SQVTM, CDR2 ANQGSEA. The CDR3 loop is CSVSRTGGDTQYF. CDR3 coding DNA: TGCAGCGTTTCCCGGACAGGAGGTGATACGCAGTATTTT.

This clone was seen only a few times. The chain couples TRBV9 to TRBJ2-5; 8 nucleotides line up with TRBD1. Germline loops: CDR1 SGDLS, CDR2 YYNGEE. The CDR3 extends over 13 amino acids. J gave up 6 bases and V 1 base, and 2 bases lay outside the gene matches. The CDR3, as DNA: TGTGCCAGCAGCGTACAGGGGGCCCAGACCCAGTACTTC. Amino acids: CASSVQGAQTQYF.

The J gene is TRBJ2-5, the V gene TRBV2; 11 nucleotides line up with TRBD2. Per the germline V gene, CDR1 is SNHLY and CDR2 is FYNNEI. V shed 4 bases and J 5 bases; nucleotides not matched to a gene: 9. CDR3 size: 16 residues. CDR3 amino acids: CASSVSSGGTAETQYF. The CDR3, as DNA: TGTGCCAGCAGTGTTTCTAGCGGGGGGACTGCGGAGACCCAGTACTTC. The full variable domain, completed using reference TRBV2 and TRBJ2-5, is EPEVTQTPSHQVTQMGQEVILRCVPISNHLYFYWYRQILGQKVEFLVSFYNNEISEKSEIFDDQFSVERPDGSNFTLKIRSTKLEDSAMYFCASSVSSGGTAETQYFGPGTRLLVL.

The J gene is TRBJ1-1, the V gene TRBV7-8; 8 bases fit TRBD1. V was clipped by 2 bases and J by 4 bases; unmatched bases: 9. The CDR3 covers 16 residues. Looked up from germline, CDR1 is SGHVS and CDR2 is FQNEAQ. CDR3 amino acids: CASSLPWTGRGTEAFF. The CDR3, as DNA: TGTGCCAGCAGCTTACCCTGGACAGGGAGAGGCACTGAAGCTTTCTTT.

This rearrangement joins TRBV7-8 to TRBJ1-2; 9 bases are shared with TRBD1. The germline V gene has CDR1 SGHVS and CDR2 FQNEAQ. V dropped 4 bases and J dropped 5; count of bases not matched to a gene: 5. The CDR3 is 14 residues long. CDR3 loop: CASSYRTGEYGYTF. Written as DNA, the CDR3 is TGTGCCAGCAGCTACCGGACAGGGGAGTATGGCTACACCTTC. Full variable domain (rest looked up from reference TRBV7-8 and TRBJ1-2): GAGVSQSPRYKVAKRGQDVALRCDPISGHVSLFWYQQALGQGPEFLTYFQNEAQLDKSGLPSDRFFAERPEGSVSTLKIQRTQQEDSAVYLCASSYRTGEYGYTFGSGTRLTVV.

The CDR3 DNA sequence: TGCAGCGTTGAATCCGGGACAGGGGCAGATACGCAGTATTTT. It is translated as CSVESGTGADTQYF. The V and J genes are TRBV29-1 and TRBJ2-3; 10 bases are shared with TRBD1. From germline, CDR1 is SQVTM and CDR2 ANQGSEA. This CDR3 has 14 residues. V trimming: 2 bases; J trimming: 4 bases; junction bases outside the gene matches: 3.

The J gene is TRBJ2-1, the V gene TRBV7-2; D uncertain. The V end lost 5 bases, the J end lost 9 bases, and 14 bases lay between the germline ends. Per the germline V gene, CDR1 is SGHTA and CDR2 is FQGNSA. There are 13 residues in the CDR3. Written as DNA, the CDR3 is TGTGCCAGCAGCCGGTTCGTCGGTATTGAGCAGTTCTTC. Its translation: CASSRFVGIEQFF.

The chain uses TRBV19 and TRBJ1-3; D not certain. V dropped 4 bases and J dropped 3 bases, with 7 bases sitting between them. The CDR3 is 13 residues long. The V gene's germline CDR1 is LNHDA and CDR2 SQIVND (reference sequence). The CDR3 is CASSTRGGNTIYF. The DNA of the CDR3 is TGTGCCAGTAGTACCCGAGGTGGAAACACCATATATTTT. The full variable domain, with the rest looked up from reference TRBV19 and TRBJ1-3, is DGGITQSPKYLFRKEGQNVTLSCEQNLNHDAMYWYRQDPGQGLRLIYYSQIVNDFQKGDIAEGYSVSREKKESFPLTVTSAQKNPTAFYLCASSTRGGNTIYFGEGSWLTVV.